Below, 31 T cell receptor beta chains from the same sample are listed, as sequenced in a study of shared clonotypes between healthy human individuals. Here immunoSEQ multiplex PCR was the method, and the copy in TCRdb shows in-frame clones only, minus some. The sample lists fewer than 600,000 clones; roughly four fifths were seen once. The sample consisted of PBMCs. The origin of the receptors is a woman aged 40 to 50 in good health. Some clones in this sample may be carry-over from other donors' samples.

The V gene is TRBV5-6, the J gene TRBJ1-2; 7 nucleotides align to TRBD1. Germline-derived CDR1 and CDR2 are SGHDT and YYEEEE. Losses at the gene ends were 3 bases for V and 7 bases for J; bases not matched to a gene: 15. This CDR3 spans 16 amino acids. CDR3: CASSSLYRGDRPGYTF. The CDR3, as DNA: TGTGCCAGCAGCTCCCTTTACAGGGGCGATCGTCCTGGCTACACCTTC.

Note on this clone: A far larger clone lies a single base away; this is likely a read error. The gene calls are TRBV30 and TRBJ2-3; D not resolved. The J call could be wrong; TRBJ1-5 is a better fit for the DNA end. Germline V gene sequence: CDR1 GTSNPN, CDR2 SVGIG (reference sequence). This CDR3 region has 15 residues. The CDR3 is CAWGRAGRGTDTQHF. CDR3 coding DNA: TGTGCCTGGGGTCGGGCGGGAAGAGGAACAGATACGCAGCATTTT.

V is TRBV18 and J is TRBJ2-5; D is unresolved. Trimming pared 3 bases from V and 4 bases from J, leaving 12 bases between. CDR1 is KGHSH and CDR2 is LQKENI in the germline V gene. The CDR3 runs to 14 residues. CDR3 residues: CASSPDTGVETQYF. CDR3 DNA: TGTGCCAGCTCACCGGATACCGGAGTAGAGACCCAGTACTTC. Looking up the rest from reference TRBV18 and TRBJ2-5 gives the full variable domain: NAGVMQNPRHLVRRRGQEARLRCSPMKGHSHVYWYRQLPEEGLKFMVYLQKENIIDESGMPKERFSAEFPKEGPSILRIQQVVRGDSAAYFCASSPDTGVETQYFGPGTRLLVL.

The chain employs TRBV6-1 and TRBJ1-2, with TRBD1 as a possible D gene (6 bases). This CDR3 has 14 residues. Germline V lookup: CDR1 MNHNS, CDR2 SASEGT. V dropped 8 bases and J dropped 4 bases, with 17 bases sitting between them. DNA for the CDR3: TGTGCCAGCTTAGCCGCCGGGACAAGCTATGGCTACACCTTC. It specifies CASLAAGTSYGYTF.

V gene TRBV9 combines with J gene TRBJ2-5; no clear D. CDR1 and CDR2 (germline): SGDLS, YYNGEE. The CDR3 contains 13 residues. V was shortened by 1 base and J by 1 base, with 5 bases between the two germline ends. The CDR3 DNA reads as TGTGCCAGCAGCGTACGGCTCCAAGAGACCCAGTACTTC. It codes for CASSVRLQETQYF.

To note about this clone: A single base is all that separates this from a far larger clone, so a read error is likely. Within the sample, other DNA sequences also encode this same CDR3. This rearrangement joins TRBV5-6 to TRBJ2-7; 7 nucleotides agree with TRBD2. After removal of 3 bases from V and 1 base from J, the junction contained 7 bases not matched to a gene. CDR1 is SGHDT, CDR2 YYEEEE, per germline. The CDR3 runs 15 residues. CDR3 sequence (DNA): TGTGCCAGCAGCTCGCCGCTAGCGGATTCCTACGAGCAGTACTTC. It specifies CASSSPLADSYEQYF.

As regards this clone: A much larger clone is a single base away; this may be a read error. Other DNA variants within this sample encode the same CDR3. The chain uses TRBV5-4 and TRBJ2-7; 7 bases agree with TRBD2. Per the germline V gene, CDR1 is SGHNT and CDR2 is YYREEE (reference sequence). There are 15 residues in the CDR3. The CDR3 nucleotides are TGTGCCAGCAGCTCCCCGGGACTATCCTCCTACGAGCAGTATTTC. Translation gives CASSSPGLSSYEQYF.

J is TRBJ2-7 and V is TRBV2; 7 bases are a match to TRBD1. Germline V gives CDR1 SNHLY, CDR2 FYNNEI. The junction had 12 bases not matched to a gene; V was cut back by 6 bases and J by 4 bases. This CDR3 is 15 amino acids long. CDR3 in DNA: TGTGCCAGCAGAGGCCTCAGGGGGATTGGGTACGAGCAGTACTTC. Its translation: CASRGLRGIGYEQYF.

This clone has a single count. The chain uses TRBV27 and TRBJ2-6; D not resolved. The CDR3 extends over 14 amino acids. Trimming took off 8 bases at V and 0 bases at J, with 8 bases between the two ends. The germline gives CDR1 MNHEY, CDR2 SMNVEV (reference sequence). The CDR3 nucleotides are TGTGCCAGCCAAGGGTTCTCTGGGGCCAACGTCCTGACTTTC. Residues: CASQGFSGANVLTF.

The rearrangement uses TRBV5-6 and TRBJ1-3; unclear D gene. The CDR3 runs to 15 residues. Germline V lookup: CDR1 SGHDT, CDR2 YYEEEE. V was trimmed by 5 bases and J by 7 bases, leaving 19 bases between them. CDR3: CASSLKPGNRNTIYF. In DNA form, the CDR3 reads TGTGCCAGCAGTTTGAAACCCGGGAATCGGAACACCATATATTTT.

CDR3 DNA: TGTGCCAGCAGCTTAAGGGGCCCGGAGGGGCTCTCTGGAAACACCATATATTTT. Protein sequence: CASSLRGPEGLSGNTIYF. This chain joins TRBV7-3 and TRBJ1-3, with D tentatively TRBD1 (5 bases). Germline V gene sequence: CDR1 SGHTA, CDR2 FQGTGA. V lost 1 base to trimming and J lost 0 bases, with 16 bases between them. CDR3 size: 18 residues.

The chain employs TRBV7-3 and TRBJ2-1; no definite D call. Germline V CDR1 and CDR2: SGHTA, FQGTGA. Trimming left V 2 bases short and J 5 bases short, with 10 bases between. The CDR3 covers 14 residues. The DNA for the CDR3 is TGTGCCAGCAGCTTAGGAAGGGTGGACAATGAGCAGTTCTTC. It is translated as CASSLGRVDNEQFF.

With respect to this clone: The same CDR3 is also encoded by other DNA sequences in this sample. The chain has TRBV29-1 and TRBJ1-1; a weak D match, TRBD1 (5 bases). The CDR3 is made up of 12 amino acids. From germline, CDR1 is SQVTM and CDR2 ANQGSEA. V lost 4 bases and J 4 bases, leaving 10 bases between the germline ends. The CDR3 sequence is CSVGGRGTEAFF. The CDR3, as DNA: TGCAGCGTTGGGGGGAGAGGCACTGAAGCTTTCTTT.

This chain links TRBV19 with TRBJ2-1, with 16 bases that match TRBD2. The CDR3 covers 18 residues. CDR1 LNHDA and CDR2 SQIVND come from the germline V gene (reference sequence). Losses at the gene ends were 5 bases for V and 1 base for J; bases not matched to a gene: 5. The CDR3 nucleotides read TGTGCCAGTAGTGCGGGACTAGCGGGAGGGATTTCCTACAATGAGCAGTTCTTC. Protein: CASSAGLAGGISYNEQFF.

The chain is built from TRBV11-2 and TRBJ1-2, with TRBD1 matching 10 bases. This CDR3 comprises 13 residues. V lost 5 bases to trimming and J lost 8 bases; unmatched junction nucleotides: 5. Germline CDR1 reads SGHAT; CDR2 reads FQNNGV. The CDR3 nucleotides read TGTGCCAGCAGCCCCTGGACAGGGGGAGGCTACACCTTC. It specifies CASSPWTGGGYTF.

The sample holds a few counts of this clone. The rearrangement joins TRBV5-1 to TRBJ1-2, with D perhaps TRBD1 (5 bases). CDR1 is SGHRS and CDR2 is YFSETQ in the germline V gene. The ends were cut back, 4 bases at V and 2 bases at J, with 12 bases in the middle. CDR3 length: 14 amino acids. The CDR3 nucleotides are TGCGCCAGCAGCACCGGGACGGCGAACTATGGCTACACCTTC. Translating gives CASSTGTANYGYTF.

V and J are TRBV28 and TRBJ1-1; 7 bases line up with TRBD1. Trimming removed 2 bases from V and 4 bases from J; junction bases left unmatched: 4. This CDR3 has 14 amino acids. Per the germline V gene, CDR1 is MDHEN and CDR2 is SYDVKM. CDR3 amino acids: CASSLPGGVTEAFF. DNA of the CDR3: TGTGCCAGCAGTTTACCAGGGGGTGTCACTGAAGCTTTCTTT.

This sequence joins TRBV2 and TRBJ2-7, with D possibly TRBD1 on 6 matching bases. The germline CDR1 and CDR2 sequences are SNHLY and FYNNEI. The ends were cut back, 8 bases at V and 0 bases at J, with 11 bases in the middle. This CDR3 has 13 amino acids. The CDR3 bases are TGTGCCAGCGGGGGACAACTCTCCTACGAGCAGTACTTC. Its translation: CASGGQLSYEQYF.

The chain has TRBV5-6 and TRBJ1-1, with D unresolved. V lost 1 base and J 2 bases, leaving 12 bases between the germline ends. Germline values: CDR1 SGHDT, CDR2 YYEEEE. The CDR3 runs 15 residues. CDR3 in amino acids: CASSLLGLGNTEAFF. Here the CDR3 DNA reads TGTGCCAGCAGCTTGCTTGGCCTGGGAAACACTGAAGCTTTCTTT.

The rearrangement joins TRBV30 to TRBJ2-7, with TRBD2 identical over 14 bases. The trim removed 5 bases at V and 4 bases at J, leaving 4 bases unmatched. CDR1 and CDR2 from the germline V gene are GTSNPN and SVGIG (reference sequence). The CDR3 has 14 amino acids. CDR3: CAWDGLAGGYEQYF. Written as DNA, the CDR3 is TGTGCCTGGGACGGACTAGCGGGAGGTTACGAGCAGTACTTC.

Note on this clone: Other DNA sequences within the sample encode an identical CDR3. The CDR3 DNA reads as TGTGCCAGCAGTTCCCTTTACGAGCAGTACTTC. Protein: CASSSLYEQYF. The rearrangement joins TRBV28 to TRBJ2-7; D gene ambiguous. This CDR3 is 11 amino acids long. Germline V CDR1 and CDR2: MDHEN, SYDVKM. V lost 4 bases, J lost 4 bases, and 5 bases lay in between.

This sequence joins TRBV2 and TRBJ1-3, with D perhaps matching TRBD1 (5 bases). The CDR3 is 15 residues long. CDR1 SNHLY and CDR2 FYNNEI come from the germline V gene. Trimming took off 3 bases at V and 2 bases at J, with 11 bases between the two ends. The CDR3 is CASSDWGLAGNTIYF. The CDR3 DNA follows: TGTGCCAGCAGTGATTGGGGGTTGGCTGGAAACACCATATATTTT.

The chain joins TRBV7-3 to TRBJ2-3; 9 bases align to TRBD2. Germline V CDR1 and CDR2: SGHTA, FQGTGA. The CDR3 runs to 17 residues. The junction had 11 bases not matched to a gene; V was cut back by 5 bases and J by 2 bases. The CDR3 protein is CASSKEGSGGLTDTQYF. CDR3 DNA: TGTGCCAGCAGCAAAGAGGGTAGCGGGGGTCTCACAGATACGCAGTATTTT.

This chain links TRBV28 with TRBJ2-5; TRBD2 agrees at 12 bases. Losses at the gene ends were 7 bases for V and 4 bases for J; bases not matched to a gene: 4. Germline V gene lookup returns CDR1 MDHEN and CDR2 SYDVKM. The CDR3 has 14 amino acids. The CDR3 here is CASTQLAGGETQYF. The CDR3 nucleotides are TGTGCCAGCACCCAACTAGCGGGAGGAGAGACCCAGTACTTC.

This chain connects TRBV10-2 to TRBJ2-2; D may be TRBD2 (7 bases). Trimming left V 2 bases short and J 11 bases short, with 18 bases between. CDR1 is WSHSY and CDR2 is SAAADI in the germline V gene. This CDR3 is 15 amino acids long. The CDR3 loop is CASSETRGGGAELFF. Written as DNA, the CDR3 is TGCGCCAGCAGTGAGACCCGCGGGGGCGGGGCTGAGCTGTTTTTT.

This clone was counted only a few times. The chain uses TRBV9 and TRBJ2-1, with 11 bases fitting TRBD2. V trimming: 3 bases; J trimming: 10 bases; junction bases outside the gene matches: 18. CDR1 and CDR2 (germline): SGDLS, YYNGEE. The CDR3 totals 18 residues. CDR3 amino acids: CASSGLETYSGTSGEQFF. The CDR3 region has the DNA TGTGCCAGCAGCGGGCTAGAAACTTATTCCGGGACTAGCGGAGAGCAGTTCTTC.

This clone was seen more than once but under ten times. Being one base from a much bigger clone, this may be a read error. Additional DNA sequences in this sample encode the identical CDR3. This CDR3 reads CASSVEGGRGNEQFF. CDR3 coding DNA: TGTGCCAGCAGCGTAGAAGGCGGGAGGGGTAATGAGCAGTTCTTC. The chain employs TRBV9 and TRBJ2-1; 9 bases agree with TRBD2. The junction had 5 bases not matched to a gene; V was cut back by 0 bases and J by 7 bases. This CDR3 is built from 15 residues. Germline V lookup: CDR1 SGDLS, CDR2 YYNGEE.

The chain recombines TRBV28 with TRBJ2-1; tentative D call: TRBD2 (5 bases). Per the germline V gene, CDR1 is MDHEN and CDR2 is SYDVKM. V lost 6 bases, J lost 6 bases, and 12 bases lay in between. There are 13 residues in the CDR3. CDR3 sequence: CASRETTFNEQFF. The CDR3 coding sequence is TGTGCCAGCAGGGAGACTACCTTCAATGAGCAGTTCTTC.

In regard to this clone: This sample also contains other DNA sequences that code for the same CDR3. This chain uses TRBV30 with TRBJ2-2; weak D call: TRBD2 (5 bases). CDR1 and CDR2 from the germline V gene are GTSNPN and SVGIG (reference sequence). Trimming shortened V by 3 bases and J by 1 base, and 6 bases separated the two germline ends. CDR3 length: 13 amino acids. CDR3 in amino acids: CAWRGENTGELFF. CDR3 DNA: TGTGCCTGGAGGGGAGAGAACACCGGGGAGCTGTTTTTT.

The V gene is TRBV7-3, the J gene TRBJ2-1, with 9 bases matching TRBD1. Unmatched junction bases numbered 6, after V lost 5 bases and J lost 4 bases. Germline lookup yields CDR1 SGHTA and CDR2 FQGTGA. There are 15 residues in the CDR3. This CDR3 reads CASSPRTGAYNEQFF. In nucleotides, the CDR3 is TGTGCCAGCAGCCCCCGGACAGGGGCATACAATGAGCAGTTCTTC.

The chain is built from TRBV11-2 and TRBJ2-1, with D hard to call. Per the germline V gene, CDR1 is SGHAT and CDR2 is FQNNGV. The CDR3 contains 16 residues. The V end was cut by 8 bases, the J end by 0 bases, with 17 bases between. The CDR3 loop is CASLGSWRSSYNEQFF. CDR3 in DNA: TGTGCCAGCCTTGGGTCATGGAGATCCTCCTACAATGAGCAGTTCTTC.